This T cell receptor beta chain came from a study of blood T cell repertoires in COVID-19. Study background: PBMCs, B-cell-depleted T cells, or T cells provided the cDNA or gDNA that made up the material.

Germline CDR1 and CDR2: SGHKS and YYEKEE (reference sequence). V was trimmed by 5 bases and J by 1 base, leaving 10 bases between them. This CDR3 is 14 amino acids long. Original methodology: Amplifying reference gene primers gave estimates of nucleated cell counts. The method was immunoSEQ multiplex PCR; TCRdb's version includes in-frame clones alone and lacks a portion of them. The D gene and trimming were derived from the DNA, and the V and J assignments and clone size from that table. Altogether 130,000 or so clones are present, around 82% being singletons, with the ten largest covering 5.5% to 6.5%.

The sequence derives from an elderly man with active or convalescent COVID-19. Sequenced input: peripheral blood. This chain uses TRBV5-5 with TRBJ1-5; no reliable D call. The CDR3 region is CASRPDWSNQPQHF. The CDR3 DNA reads as TGTGCCAGCAGGCCTGACTGGAGCAATCAGCCCCAGCATTTT.